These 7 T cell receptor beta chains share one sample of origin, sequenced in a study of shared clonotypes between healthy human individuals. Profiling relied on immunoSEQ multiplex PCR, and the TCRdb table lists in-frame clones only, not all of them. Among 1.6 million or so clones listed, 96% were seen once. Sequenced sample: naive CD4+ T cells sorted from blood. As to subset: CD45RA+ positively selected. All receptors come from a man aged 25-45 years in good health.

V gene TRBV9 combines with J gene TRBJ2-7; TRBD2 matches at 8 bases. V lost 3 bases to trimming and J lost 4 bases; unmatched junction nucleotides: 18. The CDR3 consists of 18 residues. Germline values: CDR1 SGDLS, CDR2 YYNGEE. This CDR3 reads CASSATPGGQMGAYEQYF. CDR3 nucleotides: TGTGCCAGCAGCGCGACCCCGGGAGGGCAAATGGGTGCTTACGAGCAGTACTTC.

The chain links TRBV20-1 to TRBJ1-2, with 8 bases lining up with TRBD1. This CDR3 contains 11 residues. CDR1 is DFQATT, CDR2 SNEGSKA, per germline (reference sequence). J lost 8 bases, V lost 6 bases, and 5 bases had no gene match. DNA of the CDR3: TGCAGTGCCAGGACAGGGTTGGGCTACACCTTC. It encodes CSARTGLGYTF.

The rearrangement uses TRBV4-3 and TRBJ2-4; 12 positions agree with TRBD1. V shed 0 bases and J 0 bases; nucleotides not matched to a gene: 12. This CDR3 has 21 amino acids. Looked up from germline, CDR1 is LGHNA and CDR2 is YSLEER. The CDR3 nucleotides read TGCGCCAGCAGCCAAGAGTTCCCGGGACAGGGGGCCTCCGTAGCCAAAAACATTCAGTACTTC. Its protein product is CASSQEFPGQGASVAKNIQYF.

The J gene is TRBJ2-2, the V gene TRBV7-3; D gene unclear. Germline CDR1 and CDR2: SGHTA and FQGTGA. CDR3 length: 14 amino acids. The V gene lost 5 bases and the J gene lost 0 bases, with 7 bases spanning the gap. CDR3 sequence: CASSRDTNTGELFF. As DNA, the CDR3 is TGTGCCAGCAGCCGAGACACGAACACCGGGGAGCTGTTTTTT. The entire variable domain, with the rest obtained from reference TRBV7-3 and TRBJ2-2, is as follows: GAGVSQTPSNKVTEKGKYVELRCDPISGHTALYWYRQSLGQGPEFLIYFQGTGAADDSGLPNDRFFAVRPEGSVSTLKIQRTERGDSAVYLCASSRDTNTGELFFGEGSRLTVL.

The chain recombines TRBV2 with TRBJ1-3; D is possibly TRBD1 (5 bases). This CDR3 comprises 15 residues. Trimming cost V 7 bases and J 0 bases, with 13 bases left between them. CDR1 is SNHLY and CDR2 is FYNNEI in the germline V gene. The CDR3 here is CASKQDPSSGNTIYF. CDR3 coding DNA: TGTGCCAGCAAACAGGACCCAAGCTCTGGAAACACCATATATTTT.

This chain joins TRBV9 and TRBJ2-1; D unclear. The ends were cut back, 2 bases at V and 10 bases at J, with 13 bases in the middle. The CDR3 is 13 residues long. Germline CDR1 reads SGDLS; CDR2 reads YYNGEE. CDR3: CASSVGGLNEQFF. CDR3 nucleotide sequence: TGTGCCAGCAGCGTCGGCGGTTTAAACGAGCAGTTCTTC.

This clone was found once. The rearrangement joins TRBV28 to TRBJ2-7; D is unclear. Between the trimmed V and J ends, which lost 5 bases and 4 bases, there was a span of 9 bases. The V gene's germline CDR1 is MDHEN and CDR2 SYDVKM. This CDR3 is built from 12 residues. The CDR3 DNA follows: TGTGCCAGCAGTGCCCCCAGGTACGAGCAGTACTTC. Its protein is CASSAPRYEQYF.